These 32 T cell receptor beta chains were sequenced from one sample in a study of beta chain features in type 1 diabetes. Every bit of the isolated RNA underwent reverse transcription, so sequencing read expressed TCRB transcripts. Measured with immunoSEQ multiplex PCR; TCRdb has only the in-frame clones, and not every one. Of 450,000 to 600,000 clones in the sample, 25% to 35% are singletons; the top ten hold about 0.06%. Input material: naive CD4+ T cells from blood. These receptor sequences come from a man aged 18 to 30 in good health.

The rearrangement joins TRBV29-1 to TRBJ1-4, with no clear D. The CDR3 contains 12 residues. Trimming took 2 bases from V and 11 from J, leaving 12 bases between them. Germline assignment: CDR1 SQVTM and CDR2 ANQGSEA. The CDR3 sequence: CSVETGLSKLFF. The CDR3, as DNA: TGCAGCGTTGAAACCGGCTTATCGAAACTGTTTTTT.

The V and J genes are TRBV29-1 and TRBJ2-2; 9 bases match TRBD1. With 4 bases clipped from V and 5 bases from J, the junction kept 8 bases outside the gene matches. The germline CDR1 and CDR2 sequences are SQVTM and ANQGSEA. This CDR3 is built from 15 residues. The CDR3 here is CSVALGTGYTGELFF. The CDR3, as DNA: TGCAGCGTTGCCCTCGGGACAGGGTATACCGGGGAGCTGTTTTTT.

This clone was seen a few times. The rearrangement links TRBV20-1 to TRBJ2-5, with 7 nucleotides matching TRBD1. Germline loops: CDR1 DFQATT, CDR2 SNEGSKA (reference sequence). The CDR3 extends over 11 amino acids. V lost 6 bases to trimming and J lost 5 bases; unmatched junction nucleotides: 3. The CDR3 spells CSAARGETQYF. The CDR3 DNA reads as TGCAGTGCCGCCAGGGGGGAGACCCAGTACTTC.

The chain has TRBV29-1 and TRBJ1-2, with 7 positions matching TRBD1. CDR1 is SQVTM and CDR2 is ANQGSEA in the germline V gene. V lost 6 bases and J lost 7; bases outside the gene matches: 5. The CDR3 is made up of 11 amino acids. The DNA of the CDR3 is TGCAGCGTGGAGACAGGGTTTGGCTACACCTTC. This encodes CSVETGFGYTF.

The rearrangement links TRBV6-1 to TRBJ1-1; weak D call: TRBD1 (6 bases). The V end was cut by 9 bases, the J end by 1 base, with 12 bases between. The germline V gene has CDR1 MNHNS and CDR2 SASEGT. This CDR3 is built from 13 residues. The CDR3 DNA reads TGTGCCAGTGGACAGTCGAAGAACACTGAAGCTTTCTTT. As protein: CASGQSKNTEAFF.

This chain connects TRBV30 to TRBJ2-1, with a weak D call TRBD1 (6 bases). CDR1 and CDR2 (germline): GTSNPN, SVGIG (reference sequence). CDR3 length equals 14 residues. Deletions cut 4 bases from V and 9 bases from J, with 19 bases between. The CDR3 reads CAWNPGQGSSEQFF. The CDR3 region has the DNA TGTGCCTGGAACCCGGGTCAGGGGAGTAGTGAGCAGTTCTTC.

There are a few counts of this clone. The chain employs TRBV5-1 and TRBJ2-3; 7 bases are a match to TRBD2. CDR3 length equals 15 residues. V dropped 3 bases and J dropped 0; count of bases not matched to a gene: 4. The germline CDR1 and CDR2 sequences are SGHRS and YFSETQ. Here the CDR3 reads CASSWGSGSTDTQYF. CDR3 sequence (DNA): TGCGCCAGCAGCTGGGGTAGCGGGAGCACAGATACGCAGTATTTT.

This clone has a handful of counts. The V gene is TRBV28, the J gene TRBJ1-4, with D maybe TRBD1 (6 bases). Germline CDR1 MDHEN, CDR2 SYDVKM. The CDR3 spans 15 residues. The V end was cut by 6 bases, the J end by 7 bases, with 18 bases between. DNA of the CDR3: TGTGCCAGCAGCGGAGGGGGTGGTGGTGCTGAAAAACTGTTTTTT. Protein: CASSGGGGGAEKLFF.

CDR3 residues: CASSSGLAGGYEQYF. CDR3 in DNA: TGCGCCAGCAGCTCGGGACTAGCGGGAGGCTACGAGCAGTACTTC. The chain recombines TRBV5-1 with TRBJ2-7; the match to TRBD2 covers 15 bases. From germline, CDR1 is SGHRS and CDR2 YFSETQ. The CDR3 totals 15 residues. V was clipped by 3 bases and J by 3 bases; unmatched bases: 1.

The sample holds one count of this clone. The V call is TRBV7-2, the J call TRBJ2-7; 10 bases agree with TRBD2. Germline V gives CDR1 SGHTA, CDR2 FQGNSA. V lost 6 bases to trimming and J lost 5 bases; unmatched junction nucleotides: 10. The CDR3 is 15 residues long. CDR3 amino acids: CASSHTLAGANEQYF. CDR3 sequence (DNA): TGTGCCAGCAGTCATACCCTAGCGGGAGCAAACGAGCAGTACTTC.

The chain carries TRBV30 and TRBJ2-5; weak D call: TRBD2 (6 bases). V lost 2 bases, J lost 5 bases, and 9 bases lay in between. CDR3 length: 12 residues. CDR1 is GTSNPN, CDR2 SVGIG, per germline (reference sequence). Written as DNA, the CDR3 is TGTGCCTGGAGTAGGAGCGGGGAGACCCAGTACTTC. Protein: CAWSRSGETQYF.

The chain is built from TRBV2 and TRBJ2-3; unclear D gene. This CDR3 has 13 residues. V was clipped by 7 bases and J by 5 bases, with 13 bases between them. The V gene's germline CDR1 is SNHLY and CDR2 FYNNEI. The CDR3 loop reads CASTLEAGDTQYF. The CDR3 nucleotides read TGTGCCAGCACCCTCGAGGCCGGAGATACGCAGTATTTT.

This rearrangement joins TRBV10-3 to TRBJ2-1; TRBD2 matches 9 bases. This CDR3 is 15 amino acids long. The J segment lost 4 bases and the V segment lost 2 bases, leaving 3 bases of the junction unmatched. Germline CDR1 is ENHRY and CDR2 is SYGVKD. The CDR3 spells CAISEQTSGYNEQFF. The DNA for the CDR3 is TGTGCCATCAGTGAGCAAACTAGCGGGTACAATGAGCAGTTCTTC.

This rearrangement joins TRBV4-2 to TRBJ2-1; D remains ambiguous. The germline V and J ends were trimmed by 1 base and 0 bases, with 7 bases remaining between them. CDR3 size: 15 residues. Germline V lookup: CDR1 LGHNA, CDR2 YNFKEQ. CDR3 nucleotide sequence: TGTGCCAGCAGCCAAGTTCAGAACTCCTACAATGAGCAGTTCTTC. Its protein product is CASSQVQNSYNEQFF.

This clone was seen a handful of times. This rearrangement joins TRBV4-1 to TRBJ2-7; D may match TRBD1 or TRBD2 (5 bases each). CDR3 size: 15 residues. Germline loops: CDR1 MGHRA, CDR2 YSYEKL. V gave up 4 bases and J gave up 2 bases, with 15 bases separating them. The chain's CDR3 is CASSRFGTETYEQYF. The CDR3 DNA follows: TGCGCCAGCAGCCGTTTCGGGACGGAGACCTACGAGCAGTACTTC.

This clone was counted between two and nine times. V is TRBV2 and J is TRBJ2-5; 8 bases fit TRBD1. The V and J ends lost 6 bases and 2 bases, in that order; junction bases with no gene match: 5. The CDR3 runs to 14 residues. CDR1 is SNHLY, CDR2 FYNNEI, per germline. The CDR3 nucleotides are TGTGCCAGCAGCCCACAGGGGGATCAAGAGACCCAGTACTTC. It yields the protein CASSPQGDQETQYF.

The table lists this clone with a few counts. The rearrangement links TRBV30 to TRBJ1-5; D gene uncertain. The V gene lost 0 bases and the J gene lost 7 bases, with 10 bases spanning the gap. This CDR3 spans 13 amino acids. Germline assignment: CDR1 GTSNPN and CDR2 SVGIG (reference sequence). The CDR3: CAWSVEASQPQHF. Written as DNA, the CDR3 is TGTGCCTGGAGTGTTGAGGCATCCCAGCCCCAGCATTTT.

The chain is built from TRBV9 and TRBJ2-7, with 9 bases fitting TRBD2. Germline-derived CDR1 and CDR2 are SGDLS and YYNGEE. The CDR3 is 14 amino acids. The ends lost 3 bases at V and 1 base at J; junction bases unmatched: 2. DNA for the CDR3: TGTGCCAGCAGCGGGACTAGCGATTCCTACGAGCAGTACTTC. Protein: CASSGTSDSYEQYF.

The chain is built from TRBV7-2 and TRBJ1-1; D gene uncertain. Between the trimmed V and J ends, which lost 2 bases and 5 bases, there was a span of 12 bases. This CDR3 is built from 14 residues. Germline-derived CDR1 and CDR2 are SGHTA and FQGNSA. The CDR3 DNA reads TGTGCCAGCAGCTTATCCGCTGTCGGGACTGAAGCTTTCTTT. Its protein is CASSLSAVGTEAFF. The variable domain in full, with the rest retrieved from reference TRBV7-2 and TRBJ1-1, is GAGVSQSPSNKVTEKGKDVELRCDPISGHTALYWYRQSLGQGLEFLIYFQGNSAPDKSGLPSDRFSAERTGGSVSTLTIQRTQQEDSAVYLCASSLSAVGTEAFFGQGTRLTVV.

The J gene is TRBJ2-7, the V gene TRBV7-2; TRBD1 might be the D (6 bases). Germline V gene sequence: CDR1 SGHTA, CDR2 FQGNSA. The germline V and J ends were trimmed by 1 base and 6 bases, with 10 bases remaining between them. The CDR3 has 13 residues. Here the CDR3 reads CASSLVSTGEQYF. In nucleotides, the CDR3 is TGTGCCAGCAGCTTAGTGTCGACAGGCGAGCAGTACTTC.

This clone was observed a handful of times. The V call is TRBV7-2, the J call TRBJ2-3; 11 bases are shared with TRBD2. The CDR3 extends over 17 amino acids. V lost 1 base to trimming and J lost 13 bases; unmatched junction nucleotides: 16. The germline V gene has CDR1 SGHTA and CDR2 FQGNSA. CDR3 loop: CASSLDSASGRRDKEYF. The CDR3 nucleotides are TGTGCCAGCAGCTTAGACTCGGCTAGCGGGAGGCGAGATAAAGAGTATTTT.

The chain uses TRBV23-1 and TRBJ1-5; D uncertain. TRBV23-1 is noted as an ORF with a role that remains uncertain. The germline V and J ends were trimmed by 4 bases and 1 base, with 20 bases remaining between them. The CDR3 sequence is 18 residues long. In DNA form, the CDR3 reads TGCGCCAGCAGTCCCTTTGGAAGGGCTGAGAGGAGCAATCAGCCCCAGCATTTT. This codes for CASSPFGRAERSNQPQHF.

The chain recombines TRBV13 with TRBJ2-7; D gene unclear. Germline loops: CDR1 PRHDT, CDR2 FYEKMQ (reference sequence). Deletions cut 0 bases from V and 2 bases from J, with 5 bases between. CDR3 size: 13 residues. The CDR3 is CASSLGLAYEQYF. The CDR3, as DNA: TGTGCCAGCAGCTTAGGGCTCGCCTACGAGCAGTACTTC.

The chain is built from TRBV27 and TRBJ1-2, with TRBD1 identical over 11 bases. The CDR3 has 17 residues. The germline CDR1 and CDR2 sequences are MNHEY and SMNVEV (reference sequence). V was pared by 4 bases and J by 3 bases, with 10 bases of the junction left unmatched. This CDR3 is CASSSRTGGRSYYGYTF. In DNA form, the CDR3 reads TGTGCCAGCAGTTCTCGGACAGGGGGCCGTTCATACTATGGCTACACCTTC.

The genes are TRBV27 and TRBJ2-7; D might be TRBD1 (6 bases). CDR1 MNHEY and CDR2 SMNVEV come from the germline V gene (reference sequence). V lost 5 bases and J lost 6, with 20 bases in between. There are 15 residues in the CDR3. The CDR3 loop reads CASSGSGNRALEQYF. The CDR3 coding sequence is TGTGCCAGCAGTGGATCCGGGAACAGGGCCCTCGAGCAGTACTTC.

In this sample, this clone turned up a few times. The chain employs TRBV10-3 and TRBJ2-2; 11 bases line up with TRBD2. This CDR3 comprises 16 residues. The germline CDR1 and CDR2 sequences are ENHRY and SYGVKD. With 4 bases clipped from V and 4 bases from J, the junction kept 5 bases outside the gene matches. CDR3 residues: CAISATSGSFTGELFF. The CDR3 nucleotides read TGTGCCATCAGTGCTACTAGCGGGAGCTTCACCGGGGAGCTGTTTTTT.

This clone was seen only a few times. The chain uses TRBV29-1 and TRBJ2-7, with TRBD2 matching 8 bases. The CDR3 is 13 amino acids. From germline, CDR1 is SQVTM and CDR2 ANQGSEA. V shed 3 bases and J 5 bases; nucleotides not matched to a gene: 6. The CDR3 region is CSVDSSGSNEQYF. The CDR3 DNA reads TGCAGCGTTGATTCCAGCGGGAGTAACGAGCAGTACTTC.

This clone occurred a few times. The chain is built from TRBV28 and TRBJ1-2, with D perhaps matching TRBD1 (5 bases). Germline CDR1 is MDHEN and CDR2 is SYDVKM. CDR3 length: 14 amino acids. The V gene lost 8 bases and the J gene lost 7 bases, with 20 bases spanning the gap. In DNA, the CDR3 is TGTGCCAGCGGTGGCAGGGTCTTACAAAGTGGCTACACCTTC. Translating gives CASGGRVLQSGYTF.

The chain couples TRBV10-3 to TRBJ2-5; no reliable D call. The CDR3 covers 14 residues. Trimming removed 0 bases at V and 4 bases at J, with 9 bases between. Germline CDR1 is ENHRY and CDR2 is SYGVKD. The CDR3 nucleotides are TGTGCCATCAGTGAGTCGGCTGCCCGAGAGACCCAGTACTTC. Its translation: CAISESAARETQYF.

This clone was seen more than once but under ten times. V is TRBV6-6 and J is TRBJ2-7; tentatively, D is TRBD1 (7 bases). V gave up 7 bases and J gave up 0 bases, with 19 bases separating them. CDR3 length equals 16 residues. The V gene's germline CDR1 is MNHNY and CDR2 SVGAGI (reference sequence). CDR3 protein: CASNPGGGTVSYEQYF. The CDR3 region has the DNA TGTGCCAGCAACCCCGGGGGCGGGACAGTCTCCTACGAGCAGTACTTC.

The chain couples TRBV7-2 to TRBJ1-2, with D perhaps matching TRBD1 (5 bases). V lost 2 bases and J lost 4, with 11 bases in between. This CDR3 has 14 residues. Germline V gene lookup returns CDR1 SGHTA and CDR2 FQGNSA. CDR3 protein: CASSLIQGLYGYTF. CDR3 coding DNA: TGTGCCAGCAGCTTAATCCAGGGCCTCTATGGCTACACCTTC.

Only a few counts were recorded for this clone. The chain's CDR3 is CAWSPLDRGLNEQYF. DNA for the CDR3: TGTGCCTGGAGTCCCCTGGACAGGGGGCTGAACGAGCAGTACTTC. This rearrangement joins TRBV30 to TRBJ2-7, with 11 bases identical to TRBD1. This CDR3 has 15 residues. The germline V gene has CDR1 GTSNPN and CDR2 SVGIG (reference sequence). The V segment lost 2 bases and the J segment 5 bases; nucleotides outside the gene matches: 8.